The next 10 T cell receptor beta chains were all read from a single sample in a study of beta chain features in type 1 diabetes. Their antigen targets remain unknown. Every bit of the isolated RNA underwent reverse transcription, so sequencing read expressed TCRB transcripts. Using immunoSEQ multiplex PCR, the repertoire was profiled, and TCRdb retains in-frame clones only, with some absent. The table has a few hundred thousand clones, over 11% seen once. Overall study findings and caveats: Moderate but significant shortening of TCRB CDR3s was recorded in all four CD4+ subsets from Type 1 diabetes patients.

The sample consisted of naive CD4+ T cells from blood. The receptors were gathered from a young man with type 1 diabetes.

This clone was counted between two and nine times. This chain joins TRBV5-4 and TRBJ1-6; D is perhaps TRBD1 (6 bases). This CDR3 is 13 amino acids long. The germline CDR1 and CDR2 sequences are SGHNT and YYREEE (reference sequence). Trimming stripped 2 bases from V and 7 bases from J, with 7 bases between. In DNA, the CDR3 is TGTGCCAGCAGCTTTACAGGGAATTCACCCCTCCACTTT. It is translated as CASSFTGNSPLHF.

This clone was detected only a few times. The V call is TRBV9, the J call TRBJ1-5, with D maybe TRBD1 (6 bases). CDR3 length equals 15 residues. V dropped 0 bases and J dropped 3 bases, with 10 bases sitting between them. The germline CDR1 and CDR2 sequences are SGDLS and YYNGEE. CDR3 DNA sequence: TGTGCCAGCAGCGTAGGACAGGATCACAATCAGCCCCAGCATTTT. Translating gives CASSVGQDHNQPQHF. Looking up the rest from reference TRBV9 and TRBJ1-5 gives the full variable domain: DSGVTQTPKHLITATGQRVTLRCSPRSGDLSVYWYQQSLDQGLQFLIQYYNGEERAKGNILERFSAQQFPDLHSELNLSSLELGDSALYFCASSVGQDHNQPQHFGDGTRLSIL.

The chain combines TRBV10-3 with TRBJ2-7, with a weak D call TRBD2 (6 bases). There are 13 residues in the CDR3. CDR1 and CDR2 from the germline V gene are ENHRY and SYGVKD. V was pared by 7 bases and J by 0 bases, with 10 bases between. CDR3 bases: TGTGCCATCACGGCGGGGAGCTCCTACGAGCAGTACTTC. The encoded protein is CAITAGSSYEQYF.

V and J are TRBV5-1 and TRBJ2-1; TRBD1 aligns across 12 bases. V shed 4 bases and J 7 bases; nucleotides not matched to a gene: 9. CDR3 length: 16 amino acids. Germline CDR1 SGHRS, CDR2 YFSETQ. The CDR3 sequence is CASSLYGTGGVNEQFF. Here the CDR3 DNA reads TGCGCCAGCAGCCTATACGGGACAGGGGGCGTAAATGAGCAGTTCTTC.

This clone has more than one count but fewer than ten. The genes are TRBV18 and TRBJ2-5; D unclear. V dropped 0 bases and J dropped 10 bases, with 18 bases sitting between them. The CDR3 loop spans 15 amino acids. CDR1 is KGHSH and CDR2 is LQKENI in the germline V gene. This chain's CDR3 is CASSPPSETVMRQYF. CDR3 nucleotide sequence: TGTGCCAGCTCACCACCGTCCGAAACTGTGATGCGCCAGTACTTC.

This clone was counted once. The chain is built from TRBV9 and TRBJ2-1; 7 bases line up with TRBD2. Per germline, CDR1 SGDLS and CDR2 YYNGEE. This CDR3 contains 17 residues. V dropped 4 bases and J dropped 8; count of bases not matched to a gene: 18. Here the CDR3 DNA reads TGTGCCAGCAGCACCCCCGGGGGGACTGGGCTCAACCATGAGCAGTTCTTC. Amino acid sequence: CASSTPGGTGLNHEQFF. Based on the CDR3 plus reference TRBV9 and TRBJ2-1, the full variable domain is DSGVTQTPKHLITATGQRVTLRCSPRSGDLSVYWYQQSLDQGLQFLIQYYNGEERAKGNILERFSAQQFPDLHSELNLSSLELGDSALYFCASSTPGGTGLNHEQFFGPGTRLTVL.

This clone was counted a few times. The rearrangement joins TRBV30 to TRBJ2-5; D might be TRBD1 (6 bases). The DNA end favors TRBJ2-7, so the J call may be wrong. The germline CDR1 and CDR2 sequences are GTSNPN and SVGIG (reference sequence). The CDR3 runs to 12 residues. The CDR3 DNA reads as TGTGCCTGGAACAGGGCGACATACGAGCAGTACTTC. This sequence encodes CAWNRATYEQYF.

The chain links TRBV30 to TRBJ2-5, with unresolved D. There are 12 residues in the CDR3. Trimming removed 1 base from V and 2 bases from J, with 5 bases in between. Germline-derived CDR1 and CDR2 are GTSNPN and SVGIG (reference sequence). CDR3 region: CAWSERQETQYF. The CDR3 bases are TGTGCCTGGAGTGAACGGCAAGAGACCCAGTACTTC.

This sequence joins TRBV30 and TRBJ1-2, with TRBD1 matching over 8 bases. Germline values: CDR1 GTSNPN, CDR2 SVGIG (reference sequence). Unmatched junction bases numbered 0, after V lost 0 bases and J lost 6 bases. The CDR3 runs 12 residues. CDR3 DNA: TGTGCCTGGAGTGTGACAGGGGATGGCTACACCTTC. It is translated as CAWSVTGDGYTF.

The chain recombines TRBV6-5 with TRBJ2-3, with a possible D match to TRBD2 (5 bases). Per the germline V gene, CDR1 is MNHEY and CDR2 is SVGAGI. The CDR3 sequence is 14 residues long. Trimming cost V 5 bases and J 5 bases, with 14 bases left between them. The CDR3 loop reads CASSPPGSGDTQYF. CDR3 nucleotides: TGTGCCAGCAGTCCCCCGGGGAGCGGAGATACGCAGTATTTT.